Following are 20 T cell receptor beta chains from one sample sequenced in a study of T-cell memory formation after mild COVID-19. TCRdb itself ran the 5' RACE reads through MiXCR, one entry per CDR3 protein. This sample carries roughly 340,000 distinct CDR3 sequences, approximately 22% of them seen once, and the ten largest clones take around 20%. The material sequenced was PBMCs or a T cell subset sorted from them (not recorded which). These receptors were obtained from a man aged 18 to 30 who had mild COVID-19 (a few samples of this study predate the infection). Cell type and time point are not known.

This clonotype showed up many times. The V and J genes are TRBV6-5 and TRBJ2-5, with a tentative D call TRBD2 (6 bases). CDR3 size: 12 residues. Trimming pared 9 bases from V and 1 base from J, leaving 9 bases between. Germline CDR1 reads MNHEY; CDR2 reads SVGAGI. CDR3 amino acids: CASGGAQETQYF. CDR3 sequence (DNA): TGTGCCAGTGGAGGGGCCCAAGAGACCCAGTACTTC.

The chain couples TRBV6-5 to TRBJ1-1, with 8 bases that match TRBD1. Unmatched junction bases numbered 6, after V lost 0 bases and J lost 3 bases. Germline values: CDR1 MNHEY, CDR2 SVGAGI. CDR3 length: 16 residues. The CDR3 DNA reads TGTGCCAGCAGTTACTCGACAGGGGCTTTAGACACTGAAGCTTTCTTT. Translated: CASSYSTGALDTEAFF.

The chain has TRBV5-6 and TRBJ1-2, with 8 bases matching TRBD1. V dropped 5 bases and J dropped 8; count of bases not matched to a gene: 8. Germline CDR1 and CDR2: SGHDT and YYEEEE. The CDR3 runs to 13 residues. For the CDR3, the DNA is TGTGCCAGCAGATTTGACAGGGGACGCGGCTACACCTTC. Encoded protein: CASRFDRGRGYTF. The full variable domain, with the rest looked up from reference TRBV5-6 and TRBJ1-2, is DAGVTQSPTHLIKTRGQQVTLRCSPKSGHDTVSWYQQALGQGPQFIFQYYEEEERQRGNFPDRFSGHQFPNYSSELNVNALLLGDSALYLCASRFDRGRGYTFGSGTRLTVV.

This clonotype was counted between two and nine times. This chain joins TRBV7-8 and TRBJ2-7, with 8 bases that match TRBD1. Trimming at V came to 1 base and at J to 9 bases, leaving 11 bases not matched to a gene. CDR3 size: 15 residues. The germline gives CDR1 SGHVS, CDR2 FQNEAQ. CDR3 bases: TGTGCCAGCAGCTTAGGGACAGGGTTGGTTATGGGGCAGTACGTC. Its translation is CASSLGTGLVMGQYV.

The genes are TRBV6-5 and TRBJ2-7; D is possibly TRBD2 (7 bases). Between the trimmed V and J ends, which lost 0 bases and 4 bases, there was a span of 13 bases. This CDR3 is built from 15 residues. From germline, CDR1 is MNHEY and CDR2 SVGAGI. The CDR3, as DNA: TGTGCCAGCAGTTACTCGAGGGAGGGGACATACGAGCAGTACGTC. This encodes CASSYSREGTYEQYV.

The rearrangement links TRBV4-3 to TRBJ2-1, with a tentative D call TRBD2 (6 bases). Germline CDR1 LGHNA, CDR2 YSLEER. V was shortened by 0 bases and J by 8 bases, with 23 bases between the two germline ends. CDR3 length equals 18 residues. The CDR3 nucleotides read TGCGCCAGCAGCCAAGAAACTACTAGAATCTATGCGGGACATGAGCAGTTCTTC. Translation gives CASSQETTRIYAGHEQFF.

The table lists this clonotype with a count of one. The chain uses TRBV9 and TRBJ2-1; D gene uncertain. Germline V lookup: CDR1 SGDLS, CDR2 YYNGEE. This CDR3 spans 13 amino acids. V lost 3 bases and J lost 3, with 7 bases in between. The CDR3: CASSGFHYNEQFF. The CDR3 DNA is TGTGCCAGCAGCGGGTTTCACTACAATGAGCAGTTCTTC.

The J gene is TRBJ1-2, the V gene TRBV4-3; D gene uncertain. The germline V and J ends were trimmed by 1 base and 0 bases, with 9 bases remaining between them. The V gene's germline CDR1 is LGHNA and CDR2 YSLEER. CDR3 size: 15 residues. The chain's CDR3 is CASSQVIDTNYGYTF. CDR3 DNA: TGCGCCAGCAGCCAAGTCATTGACACTAACTATGGCTACACCTTC.

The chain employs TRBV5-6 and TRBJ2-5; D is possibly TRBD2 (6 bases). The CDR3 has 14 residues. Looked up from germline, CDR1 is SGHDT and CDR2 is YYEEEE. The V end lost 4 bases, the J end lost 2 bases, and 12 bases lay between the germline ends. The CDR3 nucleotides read TGTGCCAGCAGCATAGTAGGGAGGCAAGAGACCCAGTACTTC. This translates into CASSIVGRQETQYF.

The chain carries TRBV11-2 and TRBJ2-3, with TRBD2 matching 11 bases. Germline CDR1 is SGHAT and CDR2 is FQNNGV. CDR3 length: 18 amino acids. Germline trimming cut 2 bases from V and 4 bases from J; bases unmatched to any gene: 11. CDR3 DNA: TGTGCCAGCAGCTTAACTAGCGGGGGCCCCGCCGTCGCAGATACGCAGTATTTT. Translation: CASSLTSGGPAVADTQYF.

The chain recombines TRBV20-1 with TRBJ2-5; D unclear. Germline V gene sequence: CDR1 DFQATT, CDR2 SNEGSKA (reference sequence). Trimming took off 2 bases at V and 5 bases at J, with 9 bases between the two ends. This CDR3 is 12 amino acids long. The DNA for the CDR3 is TGCAGTGCTAGAACGCAGCCGGAGACCCAGTACTTC. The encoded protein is CSARTQPETQYF.

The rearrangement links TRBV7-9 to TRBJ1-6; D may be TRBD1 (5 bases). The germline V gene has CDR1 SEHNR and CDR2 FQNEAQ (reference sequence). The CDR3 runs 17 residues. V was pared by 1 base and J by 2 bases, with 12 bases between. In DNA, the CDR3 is TGTGCCAGCAGCTTAGGTCATGGGGGGACCTATAATTCACCCCTCCACTTT. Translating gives CASSLGHGGTYNSPLHF.

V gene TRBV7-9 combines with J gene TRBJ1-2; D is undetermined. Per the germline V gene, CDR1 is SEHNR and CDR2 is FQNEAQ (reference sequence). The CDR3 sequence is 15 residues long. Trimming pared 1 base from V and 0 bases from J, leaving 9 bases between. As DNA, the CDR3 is TGTGCCAGCAGCTTAGTAGGAGATTCTAACTATGGCTACACCTTC. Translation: CASSLVGDSNYGYTF.

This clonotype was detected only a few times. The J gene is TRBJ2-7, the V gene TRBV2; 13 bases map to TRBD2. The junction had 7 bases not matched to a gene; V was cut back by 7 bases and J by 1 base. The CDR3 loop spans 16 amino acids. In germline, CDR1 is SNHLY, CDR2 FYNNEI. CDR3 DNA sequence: TGTGCCAGCAAACGGACTAGCGGGGGTGAATCCTACGAGCAGTACTTC. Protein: CASKRTSGGESYEQYF.

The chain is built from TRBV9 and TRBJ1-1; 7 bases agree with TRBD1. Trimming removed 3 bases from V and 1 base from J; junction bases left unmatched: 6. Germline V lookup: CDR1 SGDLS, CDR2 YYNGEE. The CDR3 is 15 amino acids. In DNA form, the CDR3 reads TGTGCCAGCAGCGCCCACGGGACAGAGAACACTGAAGCTTTCTTT. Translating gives CASSAHGTENTEAFF. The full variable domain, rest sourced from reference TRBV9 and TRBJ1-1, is DSGVTQTPKHLITATGQRVTLRCSPRSGDLSVYWYQQSLDQGLQFLIQYYNGEERAKGNILERFSAQQFPDLHSELNLSSLELGDSALYFCASSAHGTENTEAFFGQGTRLTVV.

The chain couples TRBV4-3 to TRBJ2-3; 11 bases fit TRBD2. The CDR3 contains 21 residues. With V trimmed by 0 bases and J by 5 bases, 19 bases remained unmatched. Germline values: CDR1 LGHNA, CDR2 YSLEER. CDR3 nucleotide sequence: TGCGCCAGCAGCCAAGATTTAAGGGGACTAGCGGAGTTGTCTGTTCAAGATACGCAGTATTTT. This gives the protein CASSQDLRGLAELSVQDTQYF.

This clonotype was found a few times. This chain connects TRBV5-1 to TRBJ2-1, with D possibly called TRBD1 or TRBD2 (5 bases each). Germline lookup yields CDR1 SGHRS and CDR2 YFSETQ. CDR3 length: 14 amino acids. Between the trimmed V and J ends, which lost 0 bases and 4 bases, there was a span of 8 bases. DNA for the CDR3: TGCGCCAGCAGCTTGGAGAGGGGATACAATGAGCAGTTCTTC. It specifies CASSLERGYNEQFF.

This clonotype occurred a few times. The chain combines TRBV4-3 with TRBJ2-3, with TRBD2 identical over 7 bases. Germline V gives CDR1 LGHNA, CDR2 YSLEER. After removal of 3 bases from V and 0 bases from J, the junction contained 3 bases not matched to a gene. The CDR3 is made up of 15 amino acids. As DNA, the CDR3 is TGCGCCAGCAGCCAGGGGGGGTCGAGCACAGATACGCAGTATTTT. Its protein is CASSQGGSSTDTQYF.

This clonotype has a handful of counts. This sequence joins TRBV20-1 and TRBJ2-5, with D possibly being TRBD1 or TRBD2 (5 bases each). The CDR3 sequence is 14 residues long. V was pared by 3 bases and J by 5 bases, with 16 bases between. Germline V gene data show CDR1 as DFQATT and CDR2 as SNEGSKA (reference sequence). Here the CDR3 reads CSARLRGTKETQYF. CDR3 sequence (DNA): TGCAGTGCTAGGCTCCGGGGCACAAAGGAGACCCAGTACTTC.

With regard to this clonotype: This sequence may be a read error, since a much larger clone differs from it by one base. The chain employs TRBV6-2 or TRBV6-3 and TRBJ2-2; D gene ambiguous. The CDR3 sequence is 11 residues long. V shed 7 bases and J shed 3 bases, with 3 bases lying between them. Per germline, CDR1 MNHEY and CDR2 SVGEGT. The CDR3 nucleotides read TGTGCCAGCACCTACACCGGGGAGCTGTTTTTT. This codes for CASTYTGELFF.